This paragraph reports one T cell receptor beta chain. The antigen is undetermined. Germline V lookup: CDR1 MGHDK, CDR2 SYGVNS. There are 15 residues in the CDR3. V was clipped by 1 base and J by 3 bases; unmatched bases: 4. This PCR relied on a set of 60 Vbeta primers and 13 Jbeta primers. Sequenced by immunoSEQ multiplex PCR; TCRdb stores in-frame clones only, minus some. The table lists 55,000 to 70,000 clones, 75% to 90% of them singletons, with 2% in the top ten. This sample was included in a study of cytomegalovirus exposure and HLA in healthy donors. The wider study: Drawn from HLA-typed donors, about 85 million unique TCRs were held in an early data release.

The study, taken as a whole, reports: The study put 150 to 200 TCR beta chains on its list as cytomegalovirus-associated.

The specimen was PBMCs. This receptor was taken from a woman in her thirties in good health and CMV-seronegative. The rearrangement joins TRBV25-1 to TRBJ2-3, with 7 bases fitting TRBD2. This CDR3 is CASSESRLATDTQYF. CDR3 bases: TGTGCCAGCAGTGAATCCAGACTAGCAACAGATACGCAGTATTTT.